A selection of T cell receptor beta chains follows, all from one sample in a study of cytomegalovirus exposure and HLA in healthy donors. Sequencing was performed with immunoSEQ multiplex PCR; in TCRdb, only in-frame clones are kept and a portion is missing. The sample has 150,000 to 200,000 clones, approximately 84% seen once. Sequencing used PBMCs. Receptor source: a woman aged 50 to 60 in good health and CMV-seropositive. Each CDR3 is given with its conserved first and last residue. Each record gives: CDR3 protein, CDR3 DNA, D gene, CDR3 length, J gene, V gene, clone size. D genes are given only for firm matches. Clone size appears in some rows only: once, few, many, or a class for an expanded clone.

CASSLGRLAADTQYF | TGCGCCAGCAGCTTGGGACGACTAGCGGCAGATACGCAGTATTTT | TRBD2 | 15 | TRBJ2-3 | TRBV5-1 | -
CASSLAVVDTTGELFF | TGTGCCAGCAGCTTAGCGGTCGTAGACACTACCGGGGAGCTGTTTTTT | - | 16 | TRBJ2-2 | TRBV7-2 | once
CASSPEQEFFYGYTF | TGTGCCAGCTCACCCGAACAGGAGTTCTTCTATGGCTACACCTTC | - | 15 | TRBJ1-2 | TRBV18 | -
CASSSMVGAVGYEQYF | TGTGCCAGCAGTTCGATGGTAGGGGCCGTCGGTTACGAGCAGTACTTC | - | 16 | TRBJ2-7 | TRBV27 | -
CASRDGGKLFF | TGTGCCAGCAGGGACGGGGGAAAACTGTTTTTT | - | 11 | TRBJ1-4 | TRBV6-1 | -
CASSQETGGLGGELFF | TGCGCCAGCAGCCAAGAAACAGGGGGCCTGGGCGGGGAGCTGTTTTTT | TRBD1 | 16 | TRBJ2-2 | TRBV4-3 | -
CASKGTSGRGAYNEQFF | TGTGCCAGCAAAGGGACTAGCGGGAGGGGGGCCTACAATGAGCAGTTCTTC | TRBD2 | 17 | TRBJ2-1 | TRBV27 | -
CASRPGGSNQPQHF | TGTGCCAGTAGGCCTGGGGGCAGCAATCAGCCCCAGCATTTT | - | 14 | TRBJ1-5 | TRBV19 | -
CASSLGTRGPNSPLHF | TGTGCCAGCAGCTTGGGAACCCGGGGTCCTAATTCACCCCTCCACTTT | - | 16 | TRBJ1-6 | TRBV5-6 | -
CASSLQVVAGQETQYF | TGCGCCAGCAGCTTGCAGGTCGTAGCGGGGCAAGAGACCCAGTACTTC | TRBD2 | 16 | TRBJ2-5 | TRBV5-1 | -
CASSGTGDGYTF | TGCGCCAGCAGCGGGACAGGTGATGGCTACACCTTC | TRBD1 | 12 | TRBJ1-2 | TRBV5-1 | few
CASSTRKAYEQYF | TGTGCCAGTAGTACCAGGAAGGCCTACGAGCAGTACTTC | - | 13 | TRBJ2-7 | TRBV19 | -
CASSRGGRDEAFF | TGTGCCAGCAGCCGGGGAGGGAGGGACGAAGCTTTCTTT | - | 13 | TRBJ1-1 | TRBV25-1 | few
CASSSEGGEKQYF | TGTGCCAGCAGCTCCGAGGGGGGGGAGAAGCAGTACTTC | - | 13 | TRBJ2-7 | TRBV11-3 | few
CASSLYTGVPSSYNEQFF | TGTGCCAGCAGCTTATATACGGGGGTTCCGAGCTCCTACAATGAGCAGTTCTTC | - | 18 | TRBJ2-1 | TRBV5-6 | -
CASSLVAASYNEQFF | TGTGCCAGCAGCTTAGTAGCGGCCTCCTACAATGAGCAGTTCTTC | - | 15 | TRBJ2-1 | TRBV7-2 | -
CASSSGSYGYTF | TGTGCCAGCAGCTCCGGGAGCTATGGCTACACCTTC | - | 12 | TRBJ1-2 | TRBV7-8 | once
CASSHFNYNEQFF | TGTGCCAGCAGTCACTTCAACTACAATGAGCAGTTCTTC | - | 13 | TRBJ2-1 | TRBV27 | -
CASSLTSGRKDTQYF | TGTGCCAGCAGCCTGACTAGCGGGAGAAAAGATACGCAGTATTTT | TRBD2 | 15 | TRBJ2-3 | TRBV7-3 | -
CASSKAMSEQYF | TGTGCCAGCAGCAAGGCTATGAGCGAGCAGTACTTC | - | 12 | TRBJ2-7 | TRBV5-4 | -
CASSLGAGYGYTF | TGTGCCAGTAGTTTAGGGGCTGGCTATGGCTACACCTTC | - | 13 | TRBJ1-2 | TRBV19 | -
CASSESAGGLSETQYF | TGCGCCAGCAGTGAGTCGGCGGGGGGGCTCTCGGAGACCCAGTACTTC | TRBD2 | 16 | TRBJ2-5 | TRBV10-2 | -
CASSLAGTGRGYTF | TGTGCCAGCAGCTTAGCGGGAACAGGGCGAGGCTACACCTTC | - | 14 | TRBJ1-2 | TRBV7-6 | -
CASSPGPLRDSNQPQHF | TGTGCCAGCTCACCAGGGCCCCTCAGGGATAGCAATCAGCCCCAGCATTTT | - | 17 | TRBJ1-5 | TRBV18 | -
CASSFFMSGGAGEQFF | TGTGCCAGCAGCTTTTTTATGAGCGGGGGGGCTGGTGAGCAGTTCTTC | TRBD2 | 16 | TRBJ2-1 | TRBV7-2 | once
CASSVGGATELFF | TGTGCCAGCAGCGTAGGTGGGGCTACGGAGCTGTTTTTT | - | 13 | TRBJ2-2 | TRBV9 | -
CSSISDLTGATYEQYF | TGTTCCAGCATCTCCGATCTTACAGGGGCGACCTACGAGCAGTACTTC | TRBD1 | 16 | TRBJ2-7 | TRBV7-9 | -
CASSADRLRTDTQYF | TGTGCCAGCAGCGCGGACAGATTACGCACAGATACGCAGTATTTT | - | 15 | TRBJ2-3 | TRBV7-8 | -
CASSDREYNEQFF | TGTGCCAGCTCGGACAGGGAGTACAATGAGCAGTTCTTC | TRBD1 | 13 | TRBJ2-1 | TRBV18 | -
CASSVEKEYGYTF | TGTGCCAGCAGTGTGGAGAAGGAATATGGCTACACCTTC | - | 13 | TRBJ1-2 | TRBV2 | -
CASSYGGGGRYEQYF | TGTGCCAGCAGTTACGGCGGCGGGGGGCGATACGAGCAGTACTTC | TRBD2 | 15 | TRBJ2-7 | TRBV6-5 | -
CASSLGGGEVTEAFF | TGCGCCAGCAGCTTGGGTGGGGGCGAGGTCACTGAAGCTTTCTTT | - | 15 | TRBJ1-1 | TRBV5-1 | -
CATMGSGWVVAGELFF | TGTGCCACCATGGGGTCGGGGTGGGTCGTCGCCGGGGAGCTGTTTTTT | - | 16 | TRBJ2-2 | TRBV19 | few
CSVAVTGNQETQYF | TGCAGCGTTGCGGTGACTGGCAACCAAGAGACCCAGTACTTC | - | 14 | TRBJ2-5 | TRBV29-1 | -
CASSSGDRGFTDTQYF | TGCGCCAGCAGCTCGGGGGACCGAGGCTTCACAGATACGCAGTATTTT | - | 16 | TRBJ2-3 | TRBV5-1 | -
CASSLYQRGLTDTQYF | TGTGCCAGCAGTTTATACCAGCGGGGGCTCACAGATACGCAGTATTTT | TRBD2 | 16 | TRBJ2-3 | TRBV28 | -
CASRQGNYYEQYF | TGTGCCAGTCGACAGGGGAATTACTACGAGCAGTACTTC | TRBD1 | 13 | TRBJ2-7 | TRBV19 | -
CAISEPTRGTLYEQYF | TGTGCCATCAGTGAACCGACAAGGGGTACCCTCTACGAGCAGTACTTC | - | 16 | TRBJ2-7 | TRBV10-3 | -
CASSLETGPNRGGELFF | TGCGCCAGCAGCTTGGAAACAGGGCCAAACCGGGGCGGGGAGCTGTTTTTT | - | 17 | TRBJ2-2 | TRBV5-1 | -
CASSSGLAGTYEQYF | TGTGCCAGCAGCTCCGGACTAGCGGGGACCTACGAGCAGTACTTC | TRBD2 | 15 | TRBJ2-7 | TRBV6-5 | -
CASSLGQGSRYGYTF | TGTGCCAGCAGCTTGGGACAGGGGTCTCGCTATGGCTACACCTTC | TRBD1 | 15 | TRBJ1-2 | TRBV7-2 | once
CASSLGDRGTPLHF | TGTGCCAGCAGCTTAGGGGACAGGGGTACACCCCTCCACTTT | TRBD1 | 14 | TRBJ1-6 | TRBV7-2 | once
CASRDAGQTNTEAFF | TGTGCCAGCAGAGACGCAGGACAGACGAACACTGAAGCTTTCTTT | - | 15 | TRBJ1-1 | TRBV6-5 | few
CASSQGGGGVGEKLFF | TGCGCCAGCAGCCAGGGGGGTGGAGGAGTTGGAGAAAAACTGTTTTTT | - | 16 | TRBJ1-4 | TRBV4-3 | once
CASSSERWTSGPSYEQYF | TGTGCCAGCAGCTCGGAACGATGGACTAGCGGACCCTCCTACGAGCAGTACTTC | TRBD2 | 18 | TRBJ2-7 | TRBV7-2 | -
CASSLRLHEQYF | TGTGCCAGCAGCTTACGGTTACACGAGCAGTACTTC | - | 12 | TRBJ2-7 | TRBV7-2 | -
CASSATGGGSYEQYF | TGTGCCAGCAGCGCTACAGGGGGTGGCTCCTACGAGCAGTACTTC | TRBD1 | 15 | TRBJ2-7 | TRBV7-2 | -
CAISDLQGANTGELFF | TGTGCCATCAGTGACCTACAGGGCGCGAACACCGGGGAGCTGTTTTTT | - | 16 | TRBJ2-2 | TRBV10-3 | -
CASTVTGPQETQYF | TGTGCCAGCACTGTGACAGGCCCCCAAGAGACCCAGTACTTC | - | 14 | TRBJ2-5 | TRBV2 | -
CASSLMGQVSDTQYF | TGTGCCAGCAGCTTGATGGGACAGGTTTCAGATACGCAGTATTTT | TRBD1 | 15 | TRBJ2-3 | TRBV5-8 | -
CASSVGPSSYEQYF | TGTGCCAGCAGCGTAGGGCCTAGCTCCTACGAGCAGTACTTC | - | 14 | TRBJ2-7 | TRBV9 | -
CSSSLGSYSNQPQHF | TGTTCCAGCAGCCTAGGGAGCTATAGCAATCAGCCCCAGCATTTT | - | 15 | TRBJ1-5 | TRBV7-9 | -
CASSQDGVASNEQFF | TGCGCCAGCAGCCAAGACGGGGTAGCGTCCAATGAGCAGTTCTTC | - | 15 | TRBJ2-1 | TRBV4-1 | -
CASSWTENTEAFF | TGCGCCAGCAGCTGGACAGAGAACACTGAAGCTTTCTTT | - | 13 | TRBJ1-1 | TRBV5-1 | -